This T cell receptor (beta chain) originates from a study of breast tumors, draining lymph nodes, adjacent tissues. Study-level results: Luminal-like breast cancer showed significantly higher tumor–nontumor repertoire similarity than basal-like. That most tumor T cells come from lymph nodes remained unproven. Tumor repertoires ranked between lymph nodes and nontumor tissue in diversity, with V and J gene preferences.

Note on this clonotype: What it binds is unknown.

Unmatched junction bases numbered 12, after V lost 6 bases and J lost 10 bases. Germline CDR1 and CDR2: SGHTA and FQGTGA. CDR3 length: 14 residues. Axillary draining lymph nodes of breast cancer patients supplied the node samples. TCRdb re-derived calls from the multiplex PCR reads in MiXCR, one entry per CDR3 protein. The table includes approximately 210,000 distinct CDR3 sequences, around 35% detected once. The sequenced sample consisted of axillary lymph node tissue. The TCR was taken from a female donor with breast cancer. Some clones in this sample may be carry-over from other donors' samples. The chain is built from TRBV7-3 and TRBJ1-5, with 7 bases fitting TRBD1. The CDR3 region is CASRSGQTNSPQHF. The DNA for the CDR3 is TGTGCCAGCAGGTCGGGACAGACTAATTCACCCCAGCATTTT.